This TCR beta chain was recovered during a study of OX40 agonist ivuxolimab in advanced cancers. In the study overall: The group had a mean age of about 60 years, ranged from 23 to 79, and was approximately 81% male. Study results and limitations: On average, CD8+ T cells showed a greater number of expanded clones than CD4+.

The CDR3 sequence is 15 residues long. Trimming removed 3 bases at V and 6 bases at J, with 16 bases between. CDR1 and CDR2 from the germline V gene are SGHDT and YYEEEE. Comments on this clone: Its antigen is currently unknown.

Profiling relied on immunoSEQ multiplex PCR, and the TCRdb table lists in-frame clones only, not all of them. The sample holds tens of thousands of clones, roughly 91% seen once. V gene TRBV5-6 combines with J gene TRBJ2-1; perhaps TRBD2 as D (5 bases). The sequence was collected from an adult with an advanced solid tumor such as melanoma, head and neck, liver or kidney cancer. The starting material was CD4+ or CD8+ T cells sorted from blood, obtained in a trial of the OX40 agonist ivuxolimab. CDR3 nucleotide sequence: TGTGCCAGCAGCTCTGGACGGGGTGGTGGCAATGAGCAGTTCTTC. It codes for CASSSGRGGGNEQFF.